The 22 T cell receptor beta chains below were found in one sample sequenced in a study of blood T cell repertoires in COVID-19. Data came from immunoSEQ multiplex PCR; TCRdb stores just in-frame clones and leaves some out. The sample records more than 40,000 clones, approximately 84% being singletons. The sequenced material came from peripheral blood. The receptors were sampled from a man aged 45-65 years with active COVID-19.

The chain is built from TRBV9 and TRBJ2-5, with 7 bases aligning to TRBD2. Germline-derived CDR1 and CDR2 are SGDLS and YYNGEE. V dropped 0 bases and J dropped 1; count of bases not matched to a gene: 9. The CDR3 extends over 17 amino acids. The CDR3 DNA reads TGTGCCAGCAGCGTAGGGGCGGGGCTAGCGGTCCAAGAGACCCAGTACTTC. Amino acid sequence: CASSVGAGLAVQETQYF.

This chain connects TRBV19 to TRBJ2-7; maybe TRBD2 (6 bases). The length of the CDR3 is 14 residues. V lost 3 bases and J 1 base, leaving 10 bases between the germline ends. CDR1 and CDR2 from the germline V gene are LNHDA and SQIVND (reference sequence). The CDR3 sequence: CASSIRRGSYEQYF. The CDR3 DNA reads as TGTGCCAGTAGTATCAGGCGGGGTTCCTACGAGCAGTACTTC.

This chain's CDR3 is CASSLGLAGAGQETQYF. For the CDR3, the DNA is TGTGCCAGCAGCTTAGGGCTAGCGGGGGCAGGGCAAGAGACCCAGTACTTC. This rearrangement joins TRBV13 to TRBJ2-5; 10 bases match TRBD2. The CDR3 runs 17 residues. Germline V gene lookup returns CDR1 PRHDT and CDR2 FYEKMQ (reference sequence). The junction had 6 bases not matched to a gene; V was cut back by 0 bases and J by 2 bases.

The chain uses TRBV6-4 and TRBJ1-2; no definite D call. Trimming pared 0 bases from V and 4 bases from J, leaving 6 bases between. CDR1 and CDR2 from the germline V gene are MRHNA and SNTAGT. The CDR3 length is 13 residues. This CDR3 reads CASSDSRLYGYTF. The CDR3 nucleotides are TGTGCCAGCAGTGACTCGCGGCTCTATGGCTACACCTTC.

Only a few counts were recorded for this clone. The chain combines TRBV13 with TRBJ1-4, with D unclear. CDR1 and CDR2 (germline): PRHDT, FYEKMQ (reference sequence). This CDR3 is built from 12 residues. V lost 0 bases to trimming and J lost 7 bases, with 3 bases between them. Written as DNA, the CDR3 is TGTGCCAGCAGCTTAGGCGGTGAAAAACTGTTTTTT. Protein sequence: CASSLGGEKLFF.

The chain couples TRBV28 to TRBJ1-6; D gene ambiguous. The CDR3 contains 13 residues. Trimming took 9 bases from V and 6 from J, leaving 12 bases between them. The germline gives CDR1 MDHEN, CDR2 SYDVKM. The CDR3 spells CASKQYSNSPLHF. Written as DNA, the CDR3 is TGTGCCAGTAAACAGTACAGTAATTCACCCCTCCACTTT.

This clone was seen a handful of times. This chain uses TRBV5-6 with TRBJ2-7; TRBD1 matches 7 bases. The CDR3 covers 15 residues. V trimming: 4 bases; J trimming: 0 bases; junction bases outside the gene matches: 7. The germline V gene encodes CDR1 SGHDT and CDR2 YYEEEE. The CDR3 DNA follows: TGTGCCAGCAGCCTCCCGGGACAGCCCTCCTACGAGCAGTACTTC. Translated, it gives CASSLPGQPSYEQYF.

V is TRBV27 and J is TRBJ2-1; 14 bases match TRBD2. V lost 5 bases, J lost 6 bases, and 3 bases stayed unmatched. The CDR3 extends over 15 amino acids. CDR1 and CDR2 from the germline V gene are MNHEY and SMNVEV (reference sequence). The chain's CDR3 is CASSKTSGGVNEQFF. For the CDR3, the DNA is TGTGCCAGCAGTAAGACTAGCGGGGGGGTCAATGAGCAGTTCTTC.

The chain has TRBV5-8 and TRBJ1-2; TRBD1 agrees at 8 bases. Germline V gives CDR1 SGHTS, CDR2 YDEGEE. The CDR3 length is 14 residues. Unmatched junction bases numbered 4, after V lost 0 bases and J lost 6 bases. CDR3 DNA sequence: TGTGCCAGCAGCTTGGGTGCAGGGGGCGATGGCTACACCTTC. This translates into CASSLGAGGDGYTF.

The chain has TRBV5-1 and TRBJ2-6; D uncertain. The CDR3 loop spans 14 amino acids. Germline CDR1 and CDR2: SGHRS and YFSETQ. The V end lost 3 bases, the J end lost 0 bases, and 4 bases lay between the germline ends. DNA of the CDR3: TGCGCCAGCAGCTGGAGCTCTGGGGCCAACGTCCTGACTTTC. It translates to CASSWSSGANVLTF.

The chain links TRBV4-1 to TRBJ1-5; D is ambiguous. Germline V gene data show CDR1 as MGHRA and CDR2 as YSYEKL. This CDR3 spans 16 amino acids. The V and J ends lost 0 bases and 2 bases respectively, with 11 bases between them. The CDR3 sequence: CASSQDLPRRNQPQHF. In DNA, the CDR3 is TGCGCCAGCAGCCAAGATTTGCCCAGGCGCAATCAGCCCCAGCATTTT.

This chain uses TRBV5-1 with TRBJ2-5, with D unresolved. CDR3 length: 13 residues. From germline, CDR1 is SGHRS and CDR2 YFSETQ. Trimming removed 0 bases at V and 5 bases at J, with 8 bases between. Here the CDR3 reads CASSLGPLETQYF. In DNA, the CDR3 is TGCGCCAGCAGCTTGGGTCCTTTGGAGACCCAGTACTTC. Looking up the rest from reference TRBV5-1 and TRBJ2-5 gives the full variable domain: KAGVTQTPRYLIKTRGQQVTLSCSPISGHRSVSWYQQTPGQGLQFLFEYFSETQRNKGNFPGRFSGRQFSNSRSEMNVSTLELGDSALYLCASSLGPLETQYFGPGTRLLVL.

The chain has TRBV5-1 and TRBJ2-7, with TRBD1 as a possible D gene (7 bases). V was clipped by 7 bases and J by 6 bases, with 17 bases between them. The CDR3 is made up of 13 amino acids. The germline CDR1 and CDR2 sequences are SGHRS and YFSETQ. CDR3 protein: CASRLPGGTEQYF. The CDR3 DNA reads TGCGCCAGCCGGCTTCCAGGGGGGACCGAGCAGTACTTC. Filled out from reference TRBV5-1 and TRBJ2-7, the complete variable domain reads KAGVTQTPRYLIKTRGQQVTLSCSPISGHRSVSWYQQTPGQGLQFLFEYFSETQRNKGNFPGRFSGRQFSNSRSEMNVSTLELGDSALYLCASRLPGGTEQYFGPGTRLTVT.

This chain joins TRBV7-8 and TRBJ1-2, with 10 bases aligning to TRBD1. Unmatched junction bases numbered 3, after V lost 5 bases and J lost 3 bases. The CDR3 has 14 residues. Germline CDR1 is SGHVS and CDR2 is FQNEAQ. The CDR3 spells CASSPGTGDYGYTF. The CDR3 bases are TGTGCCAGCAGCCCCGGGACAGGGGACTATGGCTACACCTTC.

The chain combines TRBV20-1 with TRBJ2-5; D gene unclear. The CDR3 covers 11 residues. Germline CDR1 is DFQATT and CDR2 is SNEGSKA (reference sequence). Trimming cost V 2 bases and J 8 bases, with 9 bases left between them. Written as DNA, the CDR3 is TGCAGTGCTAGATGGCCCCCTACCCAGTACTTC. Protein: CSARWPPTQYF.

The chain combines TRBV5-4 with TRBJ2-1, with TRBD1 matching 11 bases. Germline V gene lookup returns CDR1 SGHNT and CDR2 YYREEE (reference sequence). This CDR3 is built from 17 residues. The J segment lost 4 bases and the V segment lost 4 bases, leaving 10 bases of the junction unmatched. Here the CDR3 DNA reads TGTGCCAGCAGCCCTAGGGGCGGGACAGGGGGTTACAATGAGCAGTTCTTC. Its protein is CASSPRGGTGGYNEQFF. The full variable domain, with the rest looked up from reference TRBV5-4 and TRBJ2-1, is ETGVTQSPTHLIKTRGQQVTLRCSSQSGHNTVSWYQQALGQGPQFIFQYYREEENGRGNFPPRFSGLQFPNYSSELNVNALELDDSALYLCASSPRGGTGGYNEQFFGPGTRLTVL.

This clone was observed once. The V and J genes are TRBV11-2 and TRBJ2-1; perhaps TRBD2 as D (6 bases). CDR1 and CDR2 from the germline V gene are SGHAT and FQNNGV. V was clipped by 6 bases and J by 6 bases, with 18 bases between them. This CDR3 contains 15 residues. The CDR3 loop is CASRDSGGMINEQFF. The CDR3 DNA reads as TGTGCCAGCAGGGACTCCGGGGGTATGATCAATGAGCAGTTCTTC.

The chain has TRBV11-2 and TRBJ2-7; TRBD2 matches 10 bases. CDR1 and CDR2 (germline): SGHAT, FQNNGV. V lost 7 bases to trimming and J lost 5 bases; unmatched junction nucleotides: 11. The CDR3 length is 15 residues. CDR3 nucleotides: TGTGCCAGCACCATTAGCGGGGGGCACCCCAACGAGCAGTACTTC. Its protein is CASTISGGHPNEQYF.

As regards this clone: One end of the junction is discordant with germline, which a read error may explain. J is TRBJ1-2 and V is TRBV3-1 (or the pseudogene TRBV3-2); 10 positions match TRBD1. The germline V gene encodes CDR1 LGHDT and CDR2 YNNKEL (reference sequence). CDR3 length: 13 residues. CDR3 in amino acids: CASSRGQGVTTFF. The CDR3 nucleotides are TGTGCCAGCAGCCGAGGACAGGGGGTAACTACGTTCTTC.

The rearrangement links TRBV5-1 to TRBJ1-1; TRBD1 is a possible D gene (5 bases). From germline, CDR1 is SGHRS and CDR2 YFSETQ. With 3 bases removed from V and 1 base from J, the gap between germline ends came to 10 bases. The CDR3 is 14 amino acids. CDR3 loop: CASSWGERNTEAFF. CDR3 bases: TGCGCCAGCAGCTGGGGGGAAAGGAACACTGAAGCTTTCTTT.

This chain links TRBV12-3 or TRBV12-4 with TRBJ2-2; D unresolved. There are 12 residues in the CDR3. V gave up 3 bases and J gave up 8 bases, with 7 bases separating them. CDR3 amino acids: CASSFYVGELFF. The CDR3 nucleotides are TGTGCCAGCAGTTTTTATGTAGGGGAGCTGTTTTTT.

This clone is a singleton in its sample. The chain has TRBV7-2 and TRBJ1-2, with 7 bases lining up with TRBD1. The CDR3 spans 13 residues. Germline assignment: CDR1 SGHTA and CDR2 FQGNSA. V was pared by 4 bases and J by 8 bases, with 7 bases of the junction left unmatched. The CDR3 bases are TGTGCCAGCAGCTCTGGTCAGGGGGGAGGCTACACCTTC. Protein: CASSSGQGGGYTF.